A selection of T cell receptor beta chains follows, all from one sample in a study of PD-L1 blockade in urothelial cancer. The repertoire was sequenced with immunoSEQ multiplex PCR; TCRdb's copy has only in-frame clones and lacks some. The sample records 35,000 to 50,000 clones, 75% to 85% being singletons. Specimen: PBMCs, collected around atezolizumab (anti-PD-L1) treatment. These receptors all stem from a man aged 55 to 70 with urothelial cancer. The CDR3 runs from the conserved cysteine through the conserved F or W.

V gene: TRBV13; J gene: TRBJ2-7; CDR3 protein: CASSSPNPVSDRGPYEQYF
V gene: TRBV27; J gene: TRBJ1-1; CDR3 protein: CASSLLQGPAFF
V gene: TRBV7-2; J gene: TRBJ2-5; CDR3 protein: CASSSGLAPETQYF
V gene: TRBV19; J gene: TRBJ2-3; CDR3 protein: CASSIIAEGTDTQYF
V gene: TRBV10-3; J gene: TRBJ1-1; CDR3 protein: CAISARQDLNTEAFF
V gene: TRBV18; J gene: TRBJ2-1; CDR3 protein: CASSPTTGGDNEQFF
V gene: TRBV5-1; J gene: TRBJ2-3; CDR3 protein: CASSTRTSGTDTQYF
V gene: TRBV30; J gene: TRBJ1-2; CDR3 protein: CAWTRDRAFYGYTF
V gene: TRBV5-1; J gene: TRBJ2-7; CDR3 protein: CASSLGGLGPHEQYF
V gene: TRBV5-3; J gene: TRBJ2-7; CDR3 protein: CARSSRTATIYEQYF
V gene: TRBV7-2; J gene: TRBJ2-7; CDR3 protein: CASSALAGTGRYEQYF
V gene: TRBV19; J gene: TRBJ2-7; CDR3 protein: CASSETSTGPYEQYF
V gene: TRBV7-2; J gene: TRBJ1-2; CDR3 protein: CASSKQGSYGYTF
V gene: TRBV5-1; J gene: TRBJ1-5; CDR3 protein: CASSPGQGNQPQHF
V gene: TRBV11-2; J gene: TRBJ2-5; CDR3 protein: CASSSTGGKRETQYF
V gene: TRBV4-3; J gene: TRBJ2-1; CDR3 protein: CASSQDSSATFNEQFF
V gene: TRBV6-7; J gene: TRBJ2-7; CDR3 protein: CASSYSEAYEQYF
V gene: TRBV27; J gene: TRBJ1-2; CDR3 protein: CASSPTLGGFSDGYTF
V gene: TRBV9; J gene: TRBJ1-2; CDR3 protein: CASSDQRGRGLYGYTF
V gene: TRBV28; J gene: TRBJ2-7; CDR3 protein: CASLGASLSYEQYF
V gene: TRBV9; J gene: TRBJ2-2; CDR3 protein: CASSPRGGVRELFF
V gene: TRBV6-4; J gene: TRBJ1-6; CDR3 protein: CASSAGEGSPLHF
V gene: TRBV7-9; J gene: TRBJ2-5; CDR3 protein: CASSLGLTGIGETQYF
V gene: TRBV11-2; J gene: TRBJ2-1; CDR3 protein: CASSWGTGYNEQFF
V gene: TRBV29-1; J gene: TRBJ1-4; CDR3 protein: CSVDPGNGEKLFF
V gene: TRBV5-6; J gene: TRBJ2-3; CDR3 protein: CASTLFTSGYTDTQYF
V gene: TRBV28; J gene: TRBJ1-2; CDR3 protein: CASREQGNYGYTF
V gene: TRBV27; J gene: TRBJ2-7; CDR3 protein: CASSSQGWEQYF
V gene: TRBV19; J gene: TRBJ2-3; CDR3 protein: CASSIDIGGSFPDTQYF
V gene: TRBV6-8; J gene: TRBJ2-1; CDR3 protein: CASSKNRWSGRYNEQFF
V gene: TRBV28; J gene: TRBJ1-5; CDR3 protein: CASSSLDRDPEHF
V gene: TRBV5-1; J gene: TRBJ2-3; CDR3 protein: CASSLAESTDTQYF
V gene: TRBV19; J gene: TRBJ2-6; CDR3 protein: CASSEAFSGANVLTF
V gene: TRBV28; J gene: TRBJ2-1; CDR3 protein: CASSLGGSDEQFF
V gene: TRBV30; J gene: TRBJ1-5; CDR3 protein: CAWSPQYSNQPQHF
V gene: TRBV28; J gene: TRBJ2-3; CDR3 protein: CASNLAAGGIADTQYF
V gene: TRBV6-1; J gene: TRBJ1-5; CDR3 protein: CASGEFQPQHF
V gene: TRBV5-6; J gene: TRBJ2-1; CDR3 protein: CASSIDRYNEQFF
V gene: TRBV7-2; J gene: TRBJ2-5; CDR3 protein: CASSLAQGGVETQYF
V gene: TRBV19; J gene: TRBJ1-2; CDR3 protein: CASSILAGLKDGYTF
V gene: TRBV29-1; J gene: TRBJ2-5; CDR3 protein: CSVDISGADQYF
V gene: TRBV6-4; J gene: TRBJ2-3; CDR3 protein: CASSDQSGDTQYF
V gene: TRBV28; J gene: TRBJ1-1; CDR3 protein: CASSTAGENLNTEAFF
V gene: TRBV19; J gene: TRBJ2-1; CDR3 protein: CASSIRGAGREQFF
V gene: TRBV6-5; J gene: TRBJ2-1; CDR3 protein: CASSFPGQGGEQFF
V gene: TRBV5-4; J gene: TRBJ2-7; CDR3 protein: CASSPRDRASYEQYF
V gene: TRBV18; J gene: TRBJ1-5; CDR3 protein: CASSPSSEALNQPQHF
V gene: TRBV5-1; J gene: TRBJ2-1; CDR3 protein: CASSLGSGAANNEQFF
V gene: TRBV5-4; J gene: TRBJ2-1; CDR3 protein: CASSLTGNEQFF
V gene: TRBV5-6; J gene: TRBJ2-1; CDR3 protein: CASSPPGLAGNEQFF
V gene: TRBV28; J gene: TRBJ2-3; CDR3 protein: CASRIDSTDTQYF
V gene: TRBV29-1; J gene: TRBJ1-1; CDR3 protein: CSVVQSGFANTEAFF
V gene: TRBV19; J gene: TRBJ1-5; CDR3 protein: CASSINFGGVNQPQHF
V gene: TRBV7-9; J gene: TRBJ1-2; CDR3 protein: CASSLGGTAHGYTF
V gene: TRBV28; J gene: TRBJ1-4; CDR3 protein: CASTSRVLPEKLFF
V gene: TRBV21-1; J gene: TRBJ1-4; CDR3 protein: CASSKSCGQPPTNEKLFF
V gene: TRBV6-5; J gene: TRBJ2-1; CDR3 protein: CASSYSGTAGREQFF
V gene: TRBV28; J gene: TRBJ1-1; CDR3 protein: CATSLGGARRTEAFF
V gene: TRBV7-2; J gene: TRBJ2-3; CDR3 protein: CASSGLWRKDTQYF